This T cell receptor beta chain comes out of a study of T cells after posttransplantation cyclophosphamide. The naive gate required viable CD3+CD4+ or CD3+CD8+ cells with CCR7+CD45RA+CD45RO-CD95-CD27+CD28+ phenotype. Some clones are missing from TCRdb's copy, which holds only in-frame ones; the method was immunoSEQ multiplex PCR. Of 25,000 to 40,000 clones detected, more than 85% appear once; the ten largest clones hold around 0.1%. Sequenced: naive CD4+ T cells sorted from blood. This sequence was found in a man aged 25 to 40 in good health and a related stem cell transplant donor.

This CDR3 reads CASSQSTGPSEQYF. In DNA, the CDR3 is TGCGCCAGCAGCCAATCGACAGGCCCGAGCGAGCAGTACTTC. The chain carries TRBV5-1 and TRBJ2-5; TRBD1 might be the D (6 bases). The DNA end lines up better with TRBJ2-7; the J call may be wrong. The CDR3 runs to 14 residues. Per germline, CDR1 SGHRS and CDR2 YFSETQ.